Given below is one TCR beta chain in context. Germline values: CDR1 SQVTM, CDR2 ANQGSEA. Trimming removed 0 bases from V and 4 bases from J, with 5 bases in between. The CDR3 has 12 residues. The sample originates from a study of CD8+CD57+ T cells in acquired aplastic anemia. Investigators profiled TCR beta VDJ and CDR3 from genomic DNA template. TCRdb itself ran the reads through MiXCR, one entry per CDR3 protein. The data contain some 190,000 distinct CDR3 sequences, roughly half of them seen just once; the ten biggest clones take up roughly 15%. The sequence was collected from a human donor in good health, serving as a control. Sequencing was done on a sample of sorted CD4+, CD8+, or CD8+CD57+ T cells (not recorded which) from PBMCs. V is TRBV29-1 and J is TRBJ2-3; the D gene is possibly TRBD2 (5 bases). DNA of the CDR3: TGCAGCGTTGAAGAAGCGGCAGATACGCAGTATTTT. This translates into CSVEEAADTQYF.